These 24 T cell receptor beta chains were sequenced from one sample in a study of read filtering for tumor transcriptome and immune sequencing. This library used approximately 0.4 ug RNA and molecular barcoded adaptors spanning alpha/delta and beta/gamma chains. One entry per CDR3 protein, called by TCRdb with MiXCR from the reads. The profile shows 35,000 to 40,000 distinct CDR3 sequences, roughly an eighth of them singletons. Sequencing was performed on a population of CD138-negative cells sorted from bone marrow. Every receptor here comes from a donor over 35 with multiple myeloma.

Many counts were recorded for this clonotype. The chain couples TRBV20-1 to TRBJ2-1; 11 bases map to TRBD2. Germline CDR1 DFQATT, CDR2 SNEGSKA (reference sequence). The CDR3 has 14 residues. After removal of 2 bases from V and 8 bases from J, the junction contained 5 bases not matched to a gene. The chain's CDR3 is CSARSSGRAHEQFF. The DNA of the CDR3 is TGCAGTGCTAGAAGTAGCGGGAGGGCCCATGAGCAGTTCTTC.

Comment on this clonotype: A far larger clone is off by one base, so a read error is likely. The rearrangement joins TRBV7-2 to TRBJ2-1; D may be TRBD2 (6 bases). The germline V gene has CDR1 SGHTA and CDR2 FQGNSA. Trimming took 3 bases from V and 10 from J, leaving 28 bases between them. The CDR3 is 18 residues long. CDR3 sequence: CASSLAGVREFLGKEQFF. CDR3 bases: TGTGCCAGCAGCTTGGCTGGGGTGCGGGAATTCCTAGGCAAAGAGCAGTTCTTC.

Points on this clonotype: A much larger clone lies one base from this, so it may be a read error. The CDR3 loop is CASSPRQGPGSYNEQFF. The CDR3 DNA reads as TGTGCCAGCAGCCCTCGACAGGGCCCTGGATCCTACAATGAGCAGTTCTTC. V is TRBV5-6 and J is TRBJ2-1; TRBD1 matches 7 bases. Per germline, CDR1 SGHDT and CDR2 YYEEEE. CDR3 length equals 17 residues. V was clipped by 4 bases and J by 1 base; unmatched bases: 11.

Regarding this clonotype: A single base separates this from a much larger clone, so it may be a read error. The chain employs TRBV15 and TRBJ1-4, with 7 bases fitting TRBD1. This CDR3 has 15 amino acids. Germline-derived CDR1 and CDR2 are LNHNV and YYDKDF (reference sequence). CDR3 DNA: TGTGCCACCAGCAGAGATACGGGGACAGATGAAAAACTGTATTTT. It yields the protein CATSRDTGTDEKLYF.

There are many counts of this clonotype. The gene calls are TRBV5-1 and TRBJ2-7, with D tentatively TRBD1 (5 bases). V lost 4 bases and J lost 5, with 10 bases in between. The CDR3 spans 12 residues. The germline V gene encodes CDR1 SGHRS and CDR2 YFSETQ. The chain's CDR3 is CASSAQGNEQYF. CDR3 in DNA: TGCGCCAGCAGCGCGCAGGGAAACGAGCAGTACTTC.

To note about this clonotype: A read error may produce the germline difference seen at one junction end. The chain uses TRBV4-3 and TRBJ2-7; 8 bases agree with TRBD1. Germline V lookup: CDR1 LGHNA, CDR2 YSLEER. The CDR3 is 13 amino acids. CDR3 protein: CASSRDRGHERYF. The CDR3 coding sequence is TGCGCCAGCAGCCGCGACAGGGGCCACGAGCGGTACTTC.

This clonotype was seen a single time. The junction and the germline gene differ at one end; a read error may be behind it. The chain combines TRBV13 with TRBJ2-7; D may be TRBD2 (6 bases). The germline V gene encodes CDR1 PRHDT and CDR2 FYEKMQ (reference sequence). CDR3 length: 15 residues. For the CDR3, the DNA is TGCGCCAGCAGCCCACGAAGCGGGTGCTCGTACGAGCAGTACTTC. Translating it yields CASSPRSGCSYEQYF.

The table lists this clonotype with many counts. The V call is TRBV4-1, the J call TRBJ1-4, with D possibly being TRBD1 (6 bases). Trimming removed 0 bases from V and 8 bases from J, with 13 bases in between. There are 15 residues in the CDR3. Germline V CDR1 and CDR2: MGHRA, YSYEKL. Here the CDR3 DNA reads TGCGCCAGCAGCCAAGATGGGAGGGGGGAGGAAAAACTGTTTTTT. Protein sequence: CASSQDGRGEEKLFF.

This clonotype was counted at least ten times. V gene TRBV18 combines with J gene TRBJ2-2; D unresolved. V lost 3 bases and J lost 10, with 15 bases in between. This CDR3 comprises 14 residues. The germline V gene has CDR1 KGHSH and CDR2 LQKENI. For the CDR3, the DNA is TGTGCCAGCTCACCGGGTCAAGGCCATCAGGAGCTGTTTTTT. Translation gives CASSPGQGHQELFF.

Turning to this clonotype: The CDR3 carries no conserved terminal phenylalanine or tryptophan, so it likely arises from a read error. The rearrangement joins TRBV7-8 to TRBJ2-7, with 7 bases that match TRBD2. J lost 1 base, V lost 3 bases, and 3 bases had no gene match. The CDR3 length is 14 residues. The germline CDR1 and CDR2 sequences are SGHVS and FQNEAQ. The CDR3 spells CASSFRTSSYEQYL. The CDR3 DNA is TGTGCCAGCAGCTTCAGGACTAGTTCCTACGAGCAGTACCTC.

In this sample, this clonotype turned up many times. CDR3 DNA: TGCGCCAGCAGTTCTTCCTCGCAGGGGTTTACTGAAGCTTTCTTT. Protein product: CASSSSSQGFTEAFF. The rearrangement joins TRBV10-1 to TRBJ1-1; TRBD1 is a possible D gene (6 bases). The CDR3 totals 15 residues. The V end was cut by 5 bases, the J end by 5 bases, with 18 bases between. CDR1 WNHNN and CDR2 SYGVQD come from the germline V gene (reference sequence).

This clonotype was observed at least ten times. The V gene is TRBV20-1, the J gene TRBJ1-5, with TRBD1 as a possible D gene (5 bases). Germline-derived CDR1 and CDR2 are DFQATT and SNEGSKA (reference sequence). Trimming left V 2 bases short and J 7 bases short, with 15 bases between. The CDR3 spans 14 residues. Here the CDR3 reads CSARPTGAGQPQHF. The CDR3 DNA follows: TGCAGTGCTAGACCCACAGGAGCAGGGCAGCCCCAGCATTTT.

This clonotype has ten or more counts. The chain is built from TRBV13 and TRBJ2-7; a weak D match, TRBD2 (5 bases). The V gene lost 1 base and the J gene lost 6 bases, with 16 bases spanning the gap. In germline, CDR1 is PRHDT, CDR2 FYEKMQ (reference sequence). CDR3 length: 15 residues. The CDR3 reads CASSLDPGIRFEQYF. The CDR3 DNA reads as TGTGCCAGCAGCTTAGACCCGGGGATACGATTCGAGCAGTACTTC. The full variable domain, rest sourced from reference TRBV13 and TRBJ2-7, is AAGVIQSPRHLIKEKRETATLKCYPIPRHDTVYWYQQGPGQDPQFLISFYEKMQSDKGSIPDRFSAQQFSDYHSELNMSSLELGDSALYFCASSLDPGIRFEQYFGPGTRLTVT.

This clonotype was observed at least ten times. The chain is built from TRBV20-1 and TRBJ2-1; possibly TRBD1 for D (6 bases). The CDR3 runs to 13 residues. V was clipped by 6 bases and J by 7 bases, with 16 bases between them. In germline, CDR1 is DFQATT, CDR2 SNEGSKA (reference sequence). This chain's CDR3 is CSAPSRGGNEQFF. The CDR3 DNA reads TGCAGTGCCCCCAGCAGGGGCGGTAATGAGCAGTTCTTC.

A remark on this clonotype: This may be a read error: a much more frequent sequence differs by one nucleotide. CDR3 sequence: CACRGQAFTEAFF. As DNA, the CDR3 is TGTGCCTGCAGGGGACAAGCCTTCACTGAAGCTTTCTTT. The chain links TRBV12-3 or TRBV12-4 to TRBJ1-1; D perhaps matches TRBD1 (6 bases). This CDR3 has 13 amino acids.

This clonotype was seen repeatedly, ten times or more. The V gene is TRBV20-1, the J gene TRBJ1-2, with D hard to call. Germline V gene data show CDR1 as DFQATT and CDR2 as SNEGSKA (reference sequence). CDR3 length: 11 residues. Deletions cut 2 bases from V and 8 bases from J, with 9 bases between. This CDR3 is CSARIGRGYTF. CDR3 coding DNA: TGCAGTGCTAGAATTGGTAGAGGCTACACCTTC.

This clonotype has a count of ten or more. This chain joins TRBV5-1 and TRBJ2-1, with 7 positions matching TRBD2. The CDR3 length is 14 residues. Germline V lookup: CDR1 SGHRS, CDR2 YFSETQ. V lost 5 bases to trimming and J lost 4 bases; unmatched junction nucleotides: 6. This chain's CDR3 is CASRSSGSYNEQFF. CDR3 DNA sequence: TGCGCCAGCAGAAGTAGCGGGTCGTACAATGAGCAGTTCTTC.

The chain uses TRBV20-1 and TRBJ2-1; D possibly matches TRBD1 or TRBD2 (5 bases each). The CDR3 covers 15 residues. V lost 6 bases and J 0 bases, leaving 15 bases between the germline ends. Germline assignment: CDR1 DFQATT and CDR2 SNEGSKA (reference sequence). CDR3 loop: CSAEIRDLSYNEQFF. The CDR3 DNA reads as TGCAGTGCAGAAATAAGGGACCTCTCCTACAATGAGCAGTTCTTC.

Turning to this clonotype: A much larger clone sits a single nucleotide away, making a read error possible. This sequence joins TRBV7-8 and TRBJ2-2, with 11 bases aligning to TRBD2. There are 18 residues in the CDR3. Germline assignment: CDR1 SGHVS and CDR2 FQNEAQ. V shed 1 base, J shed 7 bases, and the junction held 11 bases outside the gene matches. The CDR3 coding sequence is TGTGCCAGCAGCTTAGGGCAACTAGCGGGAGCTGAAGACGGGGAGCTGTTTTTT. Its protein is CASSLGQLAGAEDGELFF.

On this clonotype: A read error may explain this, as a much larger clone is one base away. V is TRBV21-1 and J is TRBJ2-7; the D segment call TRBD2 is taken from the table without a DNA check. TRBV21-1 is tagged as a pseudogene. The CDR3 length is 16 residues. The CDR3 loop reads CASSEVVSGGLCEQYF. In DNA form, the CDR3 reads TGTGCCAGCAGCGAAGTGGTTAGCGGGGGCCTGTGTGAGCAGTACTTC.

This clonotype was picked up many times. This chain links TRBV2 with TRBJ2-1, with no clear D. CDR1 SNHLY and CDR2 FYNNEI come from the germline V gene. V shed 4 bases and J shed 3 bases, with 7 bases lying between them. This CDR3 comprises 13 residues. The DNA of the CDR3 is TGTGCCAGCAGTGTAACCAACTACAATGAGCAGTTCTTC. Translation: CASSVTNYNEQFF.

Ten or more counts support this clonotype. This chain joins TRBV5-1 and TRBJ2-5; D is possibly TRBD2 (6 bases). The CDR3 has 14 residues. The V gene lost 1 base and the J gene lost 3 bases, with 10 bases spanning the gap. CDR1 and CDR2 from the germline V gene are SGHRS and YFSETQ. DNA of the CDR3: TGCGCCAGCAGCTTGATGACGGGAGAAGAGACCCAGTACTTC. This sequence encodes CASSLMTGEETQYF.

This clonotype was counted at least ten times. This sequence joins TRBV21-1 and TRBJ2-1; the DNA was not used to check the table's D call, TRBD2. TRBV21-1 is given as a pseudogene. This CDR3 is built from 17 residues. DNA of the CDR3: TGTGCCAGCAGCAAGGGGACTAGCGGGAGCGCTGACAATGAGCAGTTCTTC. Translating it yields CASSKGTSGSADNEQFF.

This clonotype was counted between two and nine times. The gene calls are TRBV12-5 and TRBJ1-1; D is perhaps TRBD1 (6 bases). V was cut by 7 bases and J by 0 bases, with 12 bases left in between. The CDR3 is made up of 14 amino acids. Germline V gene sequence: CDR1 LGHNT, CDR2 FRNRAP. CDR3 in amino acids: CASALDRLNTEAFF. The CDR3 nucleotides read TGTGCTAGTGCCCTGGACAGATTGAACACTGAAGCTTTCTTT.